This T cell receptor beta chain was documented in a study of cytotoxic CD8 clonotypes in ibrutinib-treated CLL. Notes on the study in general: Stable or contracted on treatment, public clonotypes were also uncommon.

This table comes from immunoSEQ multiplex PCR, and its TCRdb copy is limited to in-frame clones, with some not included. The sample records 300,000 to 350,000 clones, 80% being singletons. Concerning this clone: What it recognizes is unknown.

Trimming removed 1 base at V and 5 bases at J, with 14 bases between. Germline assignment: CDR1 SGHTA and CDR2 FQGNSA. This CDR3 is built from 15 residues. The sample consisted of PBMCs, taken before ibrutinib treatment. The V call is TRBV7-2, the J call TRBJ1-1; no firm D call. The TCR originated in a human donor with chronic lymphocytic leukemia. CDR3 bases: TGTGCCAGCAGCTTAGAATGGGAGGGATTGACTGAAGCTTTCTTT. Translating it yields CASSLEWEGLTEAFF.